The 24 T cell receptor beta chains presented below share a single source sample, sequenced in a study of type 1 and type 2 diabetes patients (TCRdb year 2016). Sequencing used an Illumina MiSeq. TCRbeta CDR3 amplification used genomic DNA from the sorted T cell subsets as template. The TCRbeta CDR3 region was amplified by multiplex PCR using 30 forward and 13 reverse primers. TCRdb handled the public reads itself, with Q25 trimming in fastp and clone calling in MiXCR, and kept productive beta chains. Entries that share a CDR3 protein sequence are merged under the most common genes and DNA. The sample data list about 250,000 distinct CDR3 sequences, and 47% of these were observed just once. The ten top clones hold approximately 14% of the sample. Sequenced sample: peripheral blood mononuclear cells (PBMCs). The source of these receptors is a man aged 18 to 30 with type 2 diabetes.

J is TRBJ1-1 and V is TRBV7-7; D not resolved. Between the trimmed V and J ends, which lost 5 bases and 1 base, there was a span of 8 bases. Germline CDR1 and CDR2: SSHAT and FNYEAQ (reference sequence). This CDR3 is built from 13 residues. DNA for the CDR3: TGTGCCAGCAGCCTACATAGGAACACTGAAGCTTTCTTT. Amino acid sequence: CASSLHRNTEAFF.

This clonotype was picked up a small number of times. The chain has TRBV27 and TRBJ2-7, with 7 bases fitting TRBD1. This CDR3 is built from 15 residues. Germline V gene lookup returns CDR1 MNHEY and CDR2 SMNVEV (reference sequence). The junction had 6 bases not matched to a gene; V was cut back by 3 bases and J by 1 base. As DNA, the CDR3 is TGTGCCAGCAGTTTCAGGGGGTTCGGGTCCTACGAGCAGTACTTC. It specifies CASSFRGFGSYEQYF.

The V call is TRBV20-1, the J call TRBJ2-1, with 16 bases aligning to TRBD2. Trimming cost V 1 base and J 1 base; bases outside gene matches: 4. CDR3 length equals 18 residues. Germline assignment: CDR1 DFQATT and CDR2 SNEGSKA (reference sequence). CDR3 bases: TGCAGTGCTAGAGGGGGACTAGCGGGAGGGACTTCCTACAATGAGCAGTTCTTC. Amino acid sequence: CSARGGLAGGTSYNEQFF.

The rearrangement uses TRBV19 and TRBJ1-5; D uncertain. V lost 6 bases and J lost 4, with 13 bases in between. Per germline, CDR1 LNHDA and CDR2 SQIVND (reference sequence). The CDR3 length is 14 residues. This chain's CDR3 is CASRYGDLNQPQHF. CDR3 DNA sequence: TGTGCCAGTAGGTACGGAGACCTTAATCAGCCCCAGCATTTT.

This clonotype was seen a handful of times. The J gene is TRBJ2-2, the V gene TRBV19, with D perhaps TRBD1 or TRBD2 (6 bases each). V lost 4 bases to trimming and J lost 8 bases, with 8 bases between them. The CDR3 is 12 residues long. CDR1 is LNHDA and CDR2 is SQIVND in the germline V gene (reference sequence). CDR3 coding DNA: TGTGCCAGTAGTACGGGGGCTGGGGAGCTGTTTTTT. It is translated as CASSTGAGELFF.

The count of this clonotype is one. One junction end does not reproduce the germline sequence, and a read error may be involved. The chain has TRBV12-5 and TRBJ1-5; D remains ambiguous. This CDR3 contains 15 residues. CDR1 LGHNT and CDR2 FRNRAP come from the germline V gene. For the CDR3, the DNA is TGTGCCAGTGGCCACCGGGGAGGGCGTAATCAGCCCCAGCATTTT. Encoded protein: CASGHRGGRNQPQHF.

V is TRBV6-6 and J is TRBJ1-4, with TRBD1 matching over 8 bases. The CDR3 runs 15 residues. Germline CDR1 MNHNY, CDR2 SVGAGI (reference sequence). V lost 5 bases and J lost 12; bases outside the gene matches: 14. CDR3 DNA sequence: TGTGCCAGCAGTACCGGACAGGGCGTGTGGGAAGAACTGTTTTTT. This encodes CASSTGQGVWEELFF.

This chain joins TRBV10-3 and TRBJ1-2; 7 nucleotides align to TRBD1. With 5 bases clipped from V and 4 bases from J, the junction kept 10 bases outside the gene matches. This CDR3 has 15 residues. Germline CDR1 and CDR2: ENHRY and SYGVKD. The CDR3 loop reads CAISLVNRGAYGYTF. The CDR3 coding sequence is TGTGCCATCAGTCTAGTCAACAGGGGCGCCTATGGCTACACCTTC.

This clonotype was seen only a few times. The rearrangement joins TRBV19 to TRBJ2-7; TRBD1 matches 10 bases. The CDR3 totals 13 residues. Trimming at V came to 3 bases and at J to 6 bases, leaving 2 bases not matched to a gene. CDR1 LNHDA and CDR2 SQIVND come from the germline V gene (reference sequence). Here the CDR3 DNA reads TGTGCCAGTAGTATCGACAGGGGGCTCGAGCAGTACTTC. Translating it yields CASSIDRGLEQYF.

This clonotype was observed a handful of times. The chain combines TRBV19 with TRBJ2-6, with D possibly matching TRBD1 (5 bases). Germline values: CDR1 LNHDA, CDR2 SQIVND (reference sequence). The CDR3 runs 13 residues. Trimming took 7 bases from V and 4 from J, leaving 8 bases between them. CDR3 region: CASTGYGANVLTF. The CDR3, as DNA: TGTGCCAGTACAGGGTACGGGGCCAACGTCCTGACTTTC.

This clonotype has a handful of counts. The V call is TRBV13, the J call TRBJ2-3; 10 bases match TRBD2. V lost 5 bases and J lost 0; bases outside the gene matches: 2. CDR1 PRHDT and CDR2 FYEKMQ come from the germline V gene (reference sequence). The CDR3 consists of 15 residues. CDR3 bases: TGTGCCAGCAGCCCGACTAGCGGGAGCACAGATACGCAGTATTTT. This translates into CASSPTSGSTDTQYF.

This clonotype was counted only a few times. The chain has TRBV2 and TRBJ2-1; D may be TRBD2 (6 bases). With 1 base removed from V and 0 bases from J, the gap between germline ends came to 7 bases. The CDR3 spans 15 residues. Germline CDR1 reads SNHLY; CDR2 reads FYNNEI. The CDR3 nucleotides are TGTGCCAGCAGTGAAGGCGGGGCCTCCTACAATGAGCAGTTCTTC. Encoded protein: CASSEGGASYNEQFF.

The J gene is TRBJ2-3, the V gene TRBV7-2; D is possibly TRBD1 (5 bases). The CDR3 extends over 18 amino acids. Trimming pared 3 bases from V and 0 bases from J, leaving 19 bases between. In germline, CDR1 is SGHTA, CDR2 FQGNSA. In DNA form, the CDR3 reads TGTGCCAGCAGCTTGACAGCACCATATAGACAGAGCACAGATACGCAGTATTTT. Translating gives CASSLTAPYRQSTDTQYF. The whole variable domain, remainder taken from reference TRBV7-2 and TRBJ2-3, is GAGVSQSPSNKVTEKGKDVELRCDPISGHTALYWYRQSLGQGLEFLIYFQGNSAPDKSGLPSDRFSAERTGGSVSTLTIQRTQQEDSAVYLCASSLTAPYRQSTDTQYFGPGTRLTVL.

The CDR3 is CATSRGGETCEQYF. The DNA for the CDR3 is TGTGCCACCTCCAGGGGAGGGGAGACCTGCGAGCAGTACTTC. The chain is built from TRBV6-5 and TRBJ2-7; weak D call: TRBD2 (7 bases). This CDR3 region has 14 residues. The germline gives CDR1 MNHEY, CDR2 SVGAGI. Trimming removed 10 bases at V and 6 bases at J, with 22 bases between.

This chain connects TRBV5-1 to TRBJ2-7; D ambiguous. V gave up 8 bases and J gave up 1 base, with 19 bases separating them. Germline V gene sequence: CDR1 SGHRS, CDR2 YFSETQ. The CDR3 covers 15 residues. CDR3 in DNA: TGCGCCAGTCGCCTCATTCTGTTGGGATCCTACGAGCAGTACTTC. Translating gives CASRLILLGSYEQYF. Full variable domain (remainder filled in from reference TRBV5-1 and TRBJ2-7): KAGVTQTPRYLIKTRGQQVTLSCSPISGHRSVSWYQQTPGQGLQFLFEYFSETQRNKGNFPGRFSGRQFSNSRSEMNVSTLELGDSALYLCASRLILLGSYEQYFGPGTRLTVT.

The rearrangement links TRBV20-1 to TRBJ1-2; 9 nucleotides align to TRBD1. The CDR3 consists of 13 residues. Germline assignment: CDR1 DFQATT and CDR2 SNEGSKA (reference sequence). V was pared by 4 bases and J by 3 bases, with 3 bases of the junction left unmatched. The CDR3, as DNA: TGCAGTGCTACGGACAGGGGTTACTATGGCTACACCTTC. It yields the protein CSATDRGYYGYTF.

This clonotype was observed many times. In DNA, the CDR3 is TGTGCCTGGAGTGTAGAGGGGAACACTGAAGCTTTCTTT. Translating it yields CAWSVEGNTEAFF. The V call is TRBV30, the J call TRBJ1-1; D unresolved. The CDR3 extends over 13 amino acids. CDR1 and CDR2 from the germline V gene are GTSNPN and SVGIG (reference sequence). Deletions cut 0 bases from V and 1 base from J, with 6 bases between.

The rearrangement links TRBV13 to TRBJ2-5, with D unresolved. The V end lost 5 bases, the J end lost 4 bases, and 11 bases lay between the germline ends. The CDR3 contains 13 residues. CDR1 and CDR2 from the germline V gene are PRHDT and FYEKMQ (reference sequence). As DNA, the CDR3 is TGTGCCAGCAGCCAAACCTGGGGAGAGACCCAGTACTTC. This gives the protein CASSQTWGETQYF.

The J gene is TRBJ1-1, the V gene TRBV14; D is uncertain. V was cut by 5 bases and J by 6 bases, with 13 bases left in between. There are 13 residues in the CDR3. Germline CDR1 is SGHDN and CDR2 is FVKESK. CDR3 loop: CASSVTPWAEAFF. The CDR3 bases are TGTGCCAGCAGCGTAACCCCGTGGGCTGAAGCTTTCTTT.

This clonotype was observed a few times. This chain uses TRBV19 with TRBJ2-7; D uncertain. Trimming stripped 7 bases from V and 0 bases from J, with 13 bases between. The CDR3 extends over 14 amino acids. The germline V gene encodes CDR1 LNHDA and CDR2 SQIVND (reference sequence). CDR3 coding DNA: TGTGCCAGTATCCCAACAGCCTGCTCCTACGAGCAGTACTTC. Protein product: CASIPTACSYEQYF.

Comment on this clonotype: A read error may explain this, as a much larger clone is one base away. In nucleotides, the CDR3 is TGTGCCAGCAGTGGGGGAGAAAACTATGGCTGCACCTTC. It encodes CASSGGENYGCTF. V and J are TRBV2 and TRBJ1-2; D remains unclear. Germline V lookup: CDR1 SNHLY, CDR2 FYNNEI. The CDR3 is 13 residues long.

The CDR3 DNA reads as TGTGCCATGGACAGGGACTCCTACAATGAGCAGTTCTTC. As protein: CAMDRDSYNEQFF. The rearrangement joins TRBV12-3 or TRBV12-4 to TRBJ2-1, with 8 bases aligning to TRBD1. This CDR3 comprises 13 residues. Unmatched junction bases numbered 2, after V lost 10 bases and J lost 0 bases.

Details on this clonotype: At one end, the junction sequence differs from germline, possibly due to a read error. The rearrangement uses TRBV10-1 and TRBJ1-1, with D maybe TRBD1 (5 bases). Germline loops: CDR1 WNHNN, CDR2 SYGVQD (reference sequence). The CDR3 runs to 15 residues. The CDR3 sequence: CAISESQGAMTEAFF. The CDR3 DNA reads TGTGCCATCAGTGAGTCCCAGGGTGCTATGACTGAAGCTTTCTTT.

This clonotype was recorded only once. V usage is TRBV25-1 and J usage is TRBJ1-1; the D gene is possibly TRBD1 (6 bases). CDR3 length: 13 amino acids. The V end lost 6 bases, the J end lost 3 bases, and 11 bases lay between the germline ends. Germline V gene lookup returns CDR1 MGHDK and CDR2 SYGVNS. The chain's CDR3 is CASRQGSHTEAFF. The CDR3 DNA reads TGTGCCAGCAGACAGGGTTCCCACACTGAAGCTTTCTTT. Complete variable domain (other parts from reference TRBV25-1 and TRBJ1-1): EADIYQTPRYLVIGTGKKITLECSQTMGHDKMYWYQQDPGMELHLIHYSYGVNSTEKGDLSSESTVSRIRTEHFPLTLESARPSHTSQYLCASRQGSHTEAFFGQGTRLTVV.